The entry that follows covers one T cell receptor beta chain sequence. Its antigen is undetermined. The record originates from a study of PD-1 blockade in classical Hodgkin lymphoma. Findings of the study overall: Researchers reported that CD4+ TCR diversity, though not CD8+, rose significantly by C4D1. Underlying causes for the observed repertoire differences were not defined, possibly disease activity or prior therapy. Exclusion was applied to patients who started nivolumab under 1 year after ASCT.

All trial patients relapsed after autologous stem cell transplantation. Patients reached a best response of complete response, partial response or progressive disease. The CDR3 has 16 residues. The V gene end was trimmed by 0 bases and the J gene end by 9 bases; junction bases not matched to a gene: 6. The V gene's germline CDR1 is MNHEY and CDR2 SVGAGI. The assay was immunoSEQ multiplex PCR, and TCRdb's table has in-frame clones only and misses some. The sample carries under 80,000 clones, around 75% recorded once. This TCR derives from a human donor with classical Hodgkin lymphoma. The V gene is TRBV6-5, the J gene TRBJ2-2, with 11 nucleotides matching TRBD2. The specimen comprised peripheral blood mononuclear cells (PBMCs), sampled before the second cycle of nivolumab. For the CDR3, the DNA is TGTGCCAGCAGTTACTCGACTAGCGGGATTTACCGGGAGCTGTTTTTT. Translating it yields CASSYSTSGIYRELFF.